Included here is one TCR beta chain sequence, with context. This entry is derived from a study of glioma-infiltrating T cells after dendritic cell vaccination. Specified time point: after dendritic cell vaccination, including at tumor progression/relapse. The junction had 10 bases not matched to a gene; V was cut back by 1 base and J by 6 bases. The CDR3 runs 15 residues. The germline V gene has CDR1 SQVTM and CDR2 ANQGSEA. Sequenced by immunoSEQ multiplex PCR; TCRdb stores in-frame clones only, minus some. Of 20,000 or so clones listed, 85% to 90% are singletons. This material consisted of blood, taken after dendritic cell vaccination. The source is a human donor with glioblastoma. This rearrangement joins TRBV29-1 to TRBJ2-3; 7 nucleotides match TRBD1. The CDR3 loop reads CSVEGRGGELDTQYF. Here the CDR3 DNA reads TGCAGCGTTGAAGGGAGAGGGGGCGAACTGGATACGCAGTATTTT.